This passage covers 21 T cell receptor beta chains from one sample sequenced in a study of response to subunit inactivated influenza vaccine. A single record per CDR3 protein comes from TCRdb applying MiXCR to the RT-PCR reads. The sample contains approximately 570,000 distinct CDR3 sequences, roughly 8.2% of which appear only once. The sample here was PBMCs from blood, taken roughly 24 months after vaccination. The receptor source for this set is a man aged 45-69 years who received an inactivated influenza vaccine.

This clonotype appeared a few times. The V call is TRBV12-3 or TRBV12-4, the J call TRBJ2-2; 10 positions agree with TRBD2. Trimming took 2 bases from V and 4 from J; bases not matched to a gene: 4. This CDR3 comprises 16 residues. CDR3 sequence reads: CASSLPSGGSTGELFF. For the CDR3, the DNA is TGTGCCAGCAGTTTACCTAGCGGGGGTAGCACCGGGGAGCTGTTTTTT.

This clonotype was seen ten or more times. The chain is built from TRBV6-1 and TRBJ1-1, with D possibly being TRBD1 (5 bases). V was cut by 6 bases and J by 0 bases, with 11 bases left in between. The CDR3 length is 14 residues. Germline values: CDR1 MNHNS, CDR2 SASEGT. CDR3 in DNA: TGTGCCAGCAGCACTTGGGGGTTGAACACTGAAGCTTTCTTT. Translated, it gives CASSTWGLNTEAFF.

This clonotype was counted many times. This chain uses TRBV5-1 with TRBJ1-2, with D tentatively TRBD1 (6 bases). This CDR3 contains 13 residues. V lost 2 bases and J lost 9, with 14 bases in between. Germline-derived CDR1 and CDR2 are SGHRS and YFSETQ. CDR3 coding DNA: TGCGCCAGCAGCTTCGTACAGGGCGATCGCTACACCTTC. Residues: CASSFVQGDRYTF.

The genes are TRBV28 and TRBJ1-2, with D possibly being TRBD1 (5 bases). This CDR3 comprises 13 residues. The V and J ends lost 7 bases and 1 base respectively, with 10 bases between them. The germline gives CDR1 MDHEN, CDR2 SYDVKM. CDR3 sequence reads: CASTSDSNYGYTF. CDR3 nucleotides: TGTGCCAGCACCTCCGACAGTAACTATGGCTACACCTTC.

In this sample, this clonotype turned up many times. The chain employs TRBV5-1 and TRBJ2-1; 9 bases agree with TRBD2. The CDR3 contains 15 residues. V was pared by 4 bases and J by 1 base, with 3 bases of the junction left unmatched. Germline-derived CDR1 and CDR2 are SGHRS and YFSETQ. The CDR3 coding sequence is TGCGCCAGCAGCGGTACTAGCGGGTCCTACAATGAGCAGTTCTTC. This encodes CASSGTSGSYNEQFF. Complete variable domain (other parts from reference TRBV5-1 and TRBJ2-1): KAGVTQTPRYLIKTRGQQVTLSCSPISGHRSVSWYQQTPGQGLQFLFEYFSETQRNKGNFPGRFSGRQFSNSRSEMNVSTLELGDSALYLCASSGTSGSYNEQFFGPGTRLTVL.

A few counts support this clonotype. The gene calls are TRBV5-1 and TRBJ1-2; D ambiguous. CDR3 length: 14 amino acids. V lost 2 bases and J lost 7, with 15 bases in between. Germline-derived CDR1 and CDR2 are SGHRS and YFSETQ. The DNA for the CDR3 is TGCGCCAGCAGCTTATCTCTGGGGAATGGTGGCTACACCTTC. Translated, it gives CASSLSLGNGGYTF.

On this clonotype: One base away lies a much larger clone, so this may be a sequencing read error. The CDR3 region is CASCQPGLAGINEQFF. The CDR3 bases are TGCGCCAGCTGCCAGCCGGGACTAGCGGGGATAAATGAGCAGTTCTTC. The chain joins TRBV4-1 to TRBJ2-1; 13 bases agree with TRBD2. The length of the CDR3 is 16 residues. Per germline, CDR1 MGHRA and CDR2 YSYEKL.

This clonotype was counted many times. The rearrangement joins TRBV5-5 to TRBJ2-5; D is possibly TRBD1 (6 bases). The CDR3 runs to 13 residues. The ends were cut back, 3 bases at V and 5 bases at J, with 11 bases in the middle. Germline V gene data show CDR1 as SGHKS and CDR2 as YYEKEE (reference sequence). The CDR3: CASSSQGFETQYF. The CDR3 nucleotides read TGTGCCAGCAGCTCACAGGGTTTCGAGACCCAGTACTTC.

The CDR3 DNA sequence: TGCGCCAGCAGCCAGCAAAGTGCTCGTTCACCCCTCCACTTT. Protein product: CASSQQSARSPLHF. The genes are TRBV4-3 and TRBJ1-6; D call uncertain. The ends were cut back, 3 bases at V and 9 bases at J, with 12 bases in the middle. CDR3 length equals 14 residues. Germline loops: CDR1 LGHNA, CDR2 YSLEER.

V is TRBV20-1 and J is TRBJ1-5; TRBD1 matches 7 bases. Per the germline V gene, CDR1 is DFQATT and CDR2 is SNEGSKA (reference sequence). There are 14 residues in the CDR3. The V and J ends lost 3 bases and 3 bases, in that order; junction bases with no gene match: 5. CDR3 in amino acids: CSASPGGSNQPQHF. CDR3 sequence (DNA): TGCAGTGCTAGCCCAGGGGGTTCCAATCAGCCCCAGCATTTT.

The sample holds a few counts of this clonotype. The chain combines TRBV6-1 with TRBJ2-5, with 8 positions matching TRBD1. Germline loops: CDR1 MNHNS, CDR2 SASEGT. Unmatched junction bases numbered 11, after V lost 7 bases and J lost 4 bases. The CDR3 runs 15 residues. DNA of the CDR3: TGTGCCAGCACCCCGGACAGGGCTTTCTCAGAGACCCAGTACTTC. Amino acids: CASTPDRAFSETQYF.

Turning to this clonotype: Sequence at one end of the junction differs from germline and may be a read error. V and J are TRBV12-3 or TRBV12-4 and TRBJ1-6; the match to TRBD1 covers 7 bases. The CDR3 extends over 16 amino acids. DNA of the CDR3: TGTGCCAGCAGTTTAAATTGGGACAGAAATAATTCACCTCTCCACTTT. It encodes CASSLNWDRNNSPLHF.

This clonotype was counted a few times. V is TRBV6-2 or TRBV6-3 and J is TRBJ2-2, with D unresolved. CDR1 is MNHEY and CDR2 is SVGEGT in the germline V gene. V gave up 6 bases and J gave up 7 bases, with 18 bases separating them. CDR3 length: 15 amino acids. CDR3 residues: CASSGGVPARGELFF. The CDR3 region has the DNA TGTGCCAGCAGCGGCGGAGTACCAGCCCGCGGGGAGCTGTTTTTT.

There are many counts of this clonotype. The chain carries TRBV12-3 or TRBV12-4 and TRBJ2-1; tentative D call: TRBD2 (6 bases). Trimming pared 3 bases from V and 9 bases from J, leaving 12 bases between. CDR3 length: 13 amino acids. The CDR3 nucleotides read TGTGCCAGCAGTTTTATGGGGGGTGGTGAGCAGTTCTTC. Translating it yields CASSFMGGGEQFF.

The chain combines TRBV7-9 with TRBJ2-4, with D possibly matching TRBD2 (6 bases). Germline-derived CDR1 and CDR2 are SEHNR and FQNEAQ (reference sequence). The V gene lost 5 bases and the J gene lost 0 bases, with 11 bases spanning the gap. CDR3 length: 15 residues. The CDR3 spells CASSLIGGAKNIQYF. The CDR3 DNA reads TGTGCCAGCAGCCTTATCGGGGGAGCCAAAAACATTCAGTACTTC.

J is TRBJ2-1 and V is TRBV10-3; D perhaps matches TRBD2 (5 bases). CDR1 is ENHRY and CDR2 is SYGVKD in the germline V gene. CDR3 length equals 12 residues. V shed 4 bases and J shed 8 bases, with 9 bases lying between them. CDR3 nucleotides: TGTGCCATCAGTGGGCGAGGGTATGAGCAGTTCTTC. Translation gives CAISGRGYEQFF.

V is TRBV28 and J is TRBJ2-5; perhaps TRBD2 as D (5 bases). From germline, CDR1 is MDHEN and CDR2 SYDVKM. CDR3 length: 12 amino acids. The ends were cut back, 6 bases at V and 5 bases at J, with 10 bases in the middle. The CDR3 loop is CASREGRETQYF. In DNA form, the CDR3 reads TGTGCCAGCAGAGAGGGCCGGGAGACCCAGTACTTC.

The CDR3 region has the DNA TGTGCCAGCAGCTCTTCGGTGGGGAACAGAGAGACCCAGTACTTC. The encoded protein is CASSSSVGNRETQYF. This rearrangement joins TRBV11-2 to TRBJ2-5; D is undetermined. The length of the CDR3 is 15 residues. Trimming took 4 bases from V and 4 from J, leaving 16 bases between them. Germline V gene lookup returns CDR1 SGHAT and CDR2 FQNNGV. Filled out from reference TRBV11-2 and TRBJ2-5, the complete variable domain reads EAGVAQSPRYKIIEKRQSVAFWCNPISGHATLYWYQQILGQGPKLLIQFQNNGVVDDSQLPKDRFSAERLKGVDSTLKIQPAKLEDSAVYLCASSSSVGNRETQYFGPGTRLLVL.

The sample holds a few counts of this clonotype. The chain combines TRBV12-3 or TRBV12-4 with TRBJ1-2; maybe TRBD1 (5 bases). With 5 bases removed from V and 6 bases from J, the gap between germline ends came to 13 bases. The CDR3 covers 13 residues. The CDR3 reads CASSLGVGDGYTF. The DNA of the CDR3 is TGTGCCAGCAGTCTAGGGGTTGGGGATGGCTACACCTTC.

The J gene is TRBJ2-3, the V gene TRBV2; D perhaps matches TRBD2 (6 bases). The CDR3 extends over 13 amino acids. CDR1 and CDR2 (germline): SNHLY, FYNNEI. V gave up 6 bases and J gave up 10 bases, with 17 bases separating them. CDR3 sequence: CASSLGPRRAQYF. CDR3 coding DNA: TGTGCCAGCAGCCTTGGGCCCAGGAGGGCGCAGTATTTT.

The sample holds many counts of this clonotype. The chain recombines TRBV12-3 or TRBV12-4 with TRBJ2-5; D perhaps matches TRBD1 (6 bases). Between the trimmed V and J ends, which lost 6 bases and 5 bases, there was a span of 16 bases. The CDR3 loop spans 14 amino acids. CDR3 residues: CASSQGRTWETQYF. DNA of the CDR3: TGTGCCAGCAGCCAGGGGCGGACTTGGGAGACCCAGTACTTC.